Sequencing of this T cell receptor (beta chain) was carried out in a study of T cell repertoires in cytomegalovirus infection. Overall study: Carrying CMV and the relevant HLA type showed in public TCR beta signatures.

Using its own MiXCR run on the reads, TCRdb lists one record per CDR3 protein. The sample holds almost 550,000 distinct CDR3 sequences, more than 15% seen once. Findings and limits, study-wide: HLA-C-restricted CMV-specific TCR beta clonotypes prevailed in the ex vivo response. Summed frequency of public TCR beta families distinguished CMV carriers with the relevant HLA.

This clonotype was observed at least ten times. The antigen is undetermined. Sequencing was carried out using CD8+ T cells from PBMCs. This TCR came from a human donor in good health (CMV status not recorded). Some clones in this sample may be carry-over from other donors' samples.

The CDR3 nucleotides read TGTGCCAGCAGCTTAGGGGGACAGTGGGATCAGCCCCAGCATTTT. It yields the protein CASSLGGQWDQPQHF. V and J are TRBV7-2 and TRBJ1-5, with TRBD1 matching 7 bases. V was pared by 1 base and J by 5 bases, with 5 bases of the junction left unmatched. Germline CDR1 reads SGHTA; CDR2 reads FQGNSA. The CDR3 totals 15 residues. Full variable domain (remainder filled in from reference TRBV7-2 and TRBJ1-5): GAGVSQSPSNKVTEKGKDVELRCDPISGHTALYWYRQSLGQGLEFLIYFQGNSAPDKSGLPSDRFSAERTGGSVSTLTIQRTQQEDSAVYLCASSLGGQWDQPQHFGDGTRLSIL.